Following are 30 T cell receptor beta chains from one sample sequenced in a study of technical replicates of blood from a handful of donors. Produced via immunoSEQ multiplex PCR; TCRdb's table is partial and in-frame only. Among around 57,000 clones listed, around 94% were seen once. The material sequenced was T cells isolated from PBMCs. The source of these receptors is a human donor in good health.

V and J are TRBV9 and TRBJ1-2; 8 bases fit TRBD1. Germline trimming cut 3 bases from V and 0 bases from J; bases unmatched to any gene: 10. The CDR3 is 17 residues long. From germline, CDR1 is SGDLS and CDR2 YYNGEE. CDR3 loop: CASSANRGTLANYGYTF. Here the CDR3 DNA reads TGTGCCAGCAGCGCAAACAGGGGGACTTTAGCTAACTATGGCTACACCTTC.

V gene TRBV6-5 combines with J gene TRBJ1-1, with D perhaps TRBD1 (6 bases). From germline, CDR1 is MNHEY and CDR2 SVGAGI. V lost 5 bases, J lost 2 bases, and 9 bases lay in between. The CDR3 length is 13 residues. The CDR3 loop reads CASSQGRNTEAFF. CDR3 nucleotide sequence: TGTGCCAGCAGTCAGGGGCGCAACACTGAAGCTTTCTTT.

The CDR3 here is CAIGLAGDTGELFF. The CDR3 bases are TGTGCCATCGGACTAGCGGGAGACACCGGGGAGCTGTTTTTT. The J gene is TRBJ2-2, the V gene TRBV10-3; 13 bases fit TRBD2. Germline lookup yields CDR1 ENHRY and CDR2 SYGVKD. V was pared by 8 bases and J by 3 bases, with 0 bases of the junction left unmatched. CDR3 length: 14 residues.

The J gene is TRBJ2-7, the V gene TRBV11-2; 7 positions match TRBD2. V trimming: 7 bases; J trimming: 7 bases; junction bases outside the gene matches: 7. The CDR3 extends over 12 amino acids. Germline V gene lookup returns CDR1 SGHAT and CDR2 FQNNGV. The DNA of the CDR3 is TGTGCCAGCAAGGCGGGAGTCGGTGAGCAGTACTTC. It specifies CASKAGVGEQYF.

The V gene is TRBV18, the J gene TRBJ1-3, with D perhaps TRBD1 (6 bases). Trimming pared 5 bases from V and 0 bases from J, leaving 11 bases between. The V gene's germline CDR1 is KGHSH and CDR2 LQKENI. The CDR3 extends over 15 amino acids. The CDR3 is CASSEQGVSGNTIYF. Here the CDR3 DNA reads TGTGCCAGCTCAGAACAGGGTGTCTCTGGAAACACCATATATTTT.

This clone is a singleton in its sample. The rearrangement links TRBV5-4 to TRBJ2-3; TRBD2 aligns across 13 bases. The CDR3 contains 14 residues. V dropped 5 bases and J dropped 3; count of bases not matched to a gene: 0. CDR1 is SGHNT, CDR2 YYREEE, per germline (reference sequence). CDR3 coding DNA: TGTGCCAGCAGACTAGCGGGGGGGACAGATACGCAGTATTTT. This codes for CASRLAGGTDTQYF. The full variable domain, completed using reference TRBV5-4 and TRBJ2-3, is ETGVTQSPTHLIKTRGQQVTLRCSSQSGHNTVSWYQQALGQGPQFIFQYYREEENGRGNFPPRFSGLQFPNYSSELNVNALELDDSALYLCASRLAGGTDTQYFGPGTRLTVL.

V usage is TRBV5-1 and J usage is TRBJ2-5; D possibly corresponds to TRBD2 (7 bases). V dropped 4 bases and J dropped 4 bases, with 14 bases sitting between them. CDR3 length equals 14 residues. Germline V gene lookup returns CDR1 SGHRS and CDR2 YFSETQ. CDR3 protein: CASSGQRGGETQYF. CDR3 nucleotides: TGCGCCAGCAGCGGACAGCGGGGCGGAGAGACCCAGTACTTC.

The chain carries TRBV6-5 and TRBJ2-1; the D gene is possibly TRBD2 (6 bases). V was pared by 1 base and J by 10 bases, with 20 bases between. Germline-derived CDR1 and CDR2 are MNHEY and SVGAGI. CDR3 length: 16 residues. The CDR3 bases are TGTGCCAGCAGTTACTTTGGCTCACTAGCTCTCGGCGAGCAGTTCTTC. Protein product: CASSYFGSLALGEQFF.

This sequence joins TRBV7-8 and TRBJ2-1; 8 bases align to TRBD2. Losses at the gene ends were 5 bases for V and 1 base for J; bases not matched to a gene: 10. Germline V gene lookup returns CDR1 SGHVS and CDR2 FQNEAQ. The CDR3 extends over 17 amino acids. CDR3 loop: CASSTPRREESYNEQFF. The CDR3, as DNA: TGTGCCAGCAGCACCCCAAGGCGGGAGGAGTCCTACAATGAGCAGTTCTTC.

This chain uses TRBV5-4 with TRBJ2-7; D might be TRBD1 (6 bases). V lost 2 bases and J 7 bases, leaving 16 bases between the germline ends. This CDR3 has 14 amino acids. Germline assignment: CDR1 SGHNT and CDR2 YYREEE (reference sequence). This chain's CDR3 is CASSFFGTPEEQYF. The CDR3 nucleotides read TGTGCCAGCAGCTTTTTCGGGACACCGGAAGAGCAGTACTTC.

This chain connects TRBV5-1 to TRBJ2-5; tentative D call: TRBD2 (5 bases). V gave up 1 base and J gave up 5 bases, with 12 bases separating them. Germline V lookup: CDR1 SGHRS, CDR2 YFSETQ. CDR3 size: 14 residues. The chain's CDR3 is CASSLTLSEETQYF. The DNA of the CDR3 is TGCGCCAGCAGCTTGACCCTTAGCGAGGAGACCCAGTACTTC.

V usage is TRBV10-2 and J usage is TRBJ2-4, with 12 bases lining up with TRBD2. Germline V CDR1 and CDR2: WSHSY, SAAADI. This CDR3 is 14 amino acids long. The junction had 4 bases not matched to a gene; V was cut back by 6 bases and J by 7 bases. The CDR3, as DNA: TGCGCCAGCAGACCGGGACTAGCGGGTAACATTCAGTACTTC. Its protein is CASRPGLAGNIQYF.

This rearrangement joins TRBV7-9 to TRBJ1-6; 10 bases are a match to TRBD1. The junction had 8 bases not matched to a gene; V was cut back by 3 bases and J by 12 bases. The CDR3 is 15 amino acids. CDR1 and CDR2 from the germline V gene are SEHNR and FQNEAQ (reference sequence). The CDR3 spells CASSLDRGAFLPLHF. CDR3 nucleotides: TGTGCCAGCAGCTTGGACAGGGGGGCCTTCTTACCCCTCCACTTT.

The genes are TRBV11-3 and TRBJ2-1; the D gene is possibly TRBD1 (6 bases). V was pared by 5 bases and J by 9 bases, with 17 bases between. Germline lookup yields CDR1 SGHNT and CDR2 YENEEA. The CDR3 contains 14 residues. CDR3 sequence: CASSPPAGASEQFF. The CDR3 nucleotides read TGTGCCAGCAGCCCCCCCGCAGGGGCATCTGAGCAGTTCTTC.

The V and J genes are TRBV12-5 and TRBJ2-7, with a tentative D call TRBD1 (6 bases). Trimming left V 1 base short and J 0 bases short, with 22 bases between. Germline-derived CDR1 and CDR2 are LGHNT and FRNRAP. The length of the CDR3 is 19 residues. CDR3 residues: CASGLALWGRQGSSYEQYF. CDR3 coding DNA: TGTGCTAGTGGTTTGGCCCTGTGGGGGCGTCAGGGTAGCTCCTACGAGCAGTACTTC.

V is TRBV7-6 and J is TRBJ2-3, with a tentative D call TRBD1 (6 bases). Between the trimmed V and J ends, which lost 5 bases and 4 bases, there was a span of 13 bases. Per the germline V gene, CDR1 is SGHVS and CDR2 is FNYEAQ. This CDR3 region has 14 residues. CDR3 DNA: TGTGCCAGCAGCGCAAATGCAGGGGCAGATACGCAGTATTTT. Translated, it gives CASSANAGADTQYF.

V and J are TRBV5-1 and TRBJ2-7; D gene ambiguous. The CDR3 totals 11 residues. Germline CDR1 and CDR2: SGHRS and YFSETQ. V lost 4 bases, J lost 3 bases, and 5 bases lay in between. The DNA for the CDR3 is TGCGCCAGCAGCCCCCACTACGAGCAGTACTTC. It translates to CASSPHYEQYF.

The J gene is TRBJ2-2, the V gene TRBV28; the D is unclear. The germline V gene encodes CDR1 MDHEN and CDR2 SYDVKM. The CDR3 covers 11 residues. The ends were cut back, 8 bases at V and 3 bases at J, with 4 bases in the middle. This chain's CDR3 is CASSYTGELFF. CDR3 coding DNA: TGTGCCAGCTCCTACACCGGGGAGCTGTTTTTT.

The chain couples TRBV5-1 to TRBJ2-3, with 8 bases identical to TRBD2. V lost 0 bases and J lost 3; bases outside the gene matches: 0. This CDR3 has 14 amino acids. CDR1 is SGHRS and CDR2 is YFSETQ in the germline V gene. CDR3 sequence (DNA): TGCGCCAGCAGCTTGGGCGGGAGGACAGATACGCAGTATTTT. Translating gives CASSLGGRTDTQYF.

This clone has just one count. This chain links TRBV9 with TRBJ2-7; weak D call: TRBD2 (5 bases). Per the germline V gene, CDR1 is SGDLS and CDR2 is YYNGEE. The V end lost 4 bases, the J end lost 4 bases, and 12 bases lay between the germline ends. The CDR3 contains 13 residues. This chain's CDR3 is CASSPGKQYEQYF. DNA for the CDR3: TGTGCCAGCAGCCCGGGGAAGCAGTACGAGCAGTACTTC.

CDR3 in amino acids: CASSLDSRDTQYF. CDR3 nucleotides: TGTGCCAGCAGCCTGGACAGTAGGGATACGCAGTATTTT. The V call is TRBV11-2, the J call TRBJ2-3, with D possibly matching TRBD1 (6 bases). The CDR3 loop spans 13 amino acids. V was trimmed by 5 bases and J by 6 bases, leaving 12 bases between them. From germline, CDR1 is SGHAT and CDR2 FQNNGV.

The rearrangement uses TRBV7-9 and TRBJ1-5; D possibly corresponds to TRBD1 (6 bases). CDR1 and CDR2 from the germline V gene are SEHNR and FQNEAQ (reference sequence). V was pared by 8 bases and J by 4 bases, with 12 bases between. The CDR3 length is 13 residues. The CDR3 region is CASGRGANQPQHF. The CDR3 DNA sequence: TGTGCCAGCGGCCGGGGGGCGAATCAGCCCCAGCATTTT.

The V call is TRBV11-3, the J call TRBJ1-2, with 10 bases lining up with TRBD1. The CDR3 is 17 residues long. V was pared by 5 bases and J by 0 bases, with 9 bases of the junction left unmatched. Germline V gene sequence: CDR1 SGHNT, CDR2 YENEEA. This chain's CDR3 is CASSPDGGTGANYGYTF. The CDR3 DNA sequence: TGTGCCAGCAGCCCGGATGGGGGGACAGGGGCTAACTATGGCTACACCTTC. Looking up the rest from reference TRBV11-3 and TRBJ1-2 gives the full variable domain: EAGVVQSPRYKIIEKKQPVAFWCNPISGHNTLYWYLQNLGQGPELLIRYENEEAVDDSQLPKDRFSAERLKGVDSTLKIQPAELGDSAVYLCASSPDGGTGANYGYTFGSGTRLTVV.

The chain has TRBV7-9 and TRBJ2-1; 10 nucleotides line up with TRBD2. CDR3 size: 17 residues. Germline V gene data show CDR1 as SEHNR and CDR2 as FQNEAQ (reference sequence). The V segment lost 5 bases and the J segment 8 bases; nucleotides outside the gene matches: 15. The CDR3 DNA sequence: TGTGCCAGCAGCCCAGGACTAGCGGACACAAATTGGCATGAGCAGTTCTTC. It translates to CASSPGLADTNWHEQFF. The complete variable domain, with remaining parts taken from reference TRBV7-9 and TRBJ2-1, reads DTGVSQNPRHKITKRGQNVTFRCDPISEHNRLYWYRQTLGQGPEFLTYFQNEAQLEKSRLLSDRFSAERPKGSFSTLEIQRTEQGDSAMYLCASSPGLADTNWHEQFFGPGTRLTVL.

The chain joins TRBV5-1 to TRBJ1-1, with a possible D match to TRBD1 (5 bases). The CDR3 has 16 residues. The germline V gene has CDR1 SGHRS and CDR2 YFSETQ. The V gene lost 5 bases and the J gene lost 6 bases, with 23 bases spanning the gap. CDR3 in amino acids: CASSSPARGEGAEAFF. Here the CDR3 DNA reads TGCGCCAGCAGTTCTCCCGCCCGGGGGGAGGGCGCTGAAGCTTTCTTT.

Only a few counts were recorded for this clone. The CDR3 DNA follows: TGTGCCAGCAGCCCCCGGGGGGGTTGGGGGGGGACCTACAATGAGCAGTTCTTC. Translated: CASSPRGGWGGTYNEQFF. The chain recombines TRBV11-3 with TRBJ2-1; TRBD2 agrees at 8 bases. The CDR3 extends over 18 amino acids. The V gene's germline CDR1 is SGHNT and CDR2 YENEEA. J gave up 2 bases and V 5 bases, and 14 bases lay outside the gene matches. Supplemented by reference TRBV11-3 and TRBJ2-1, the full variable domain reads EAGVVQSPRYKIIEKKQPVAFWCNPISGHNTLYWYLQNLGQGPELLIRYENEEAVDDSQLPKDRFSAERLKGVDSTLKIQPAELGDSAVYLCASSPRGGWGGTYNEQFFGPGTRLTVL.

The chain employs TRBV5-1 and TRBJ2-7; tentative D call: TRBD2 (5 bases). Trimming took off 3 bases at V and 4 bases at J, with 20 bases between the two ends. This CDR3 has 16 residues. CDR1 is SGHRS and CDR2 is YFSETQ in the germline V gene. CDR3 bases: TGCGCCAGCAGCTCGACCCTGAGTGGGAGCAGGTACGAGCAGTACTTC. As protein: CASSSTLSGSRYEQYF.

The chain is built from TRBV5-4 and TRBJ1-1; D gene uncertain. This CDR3 spans 14 amino acids. Germline loops: CDR1 SGHNT, CDR2 YYREEE (reference sequence). Between the trimmed V and J ends, which lost 1 base and 2 bases, there was a span of 9 bases. The CDR3 spells CASSLSTANTEAFF. The CDR3 DNA reads as TGTGCCAGCAGCTTGTCAACAGCCAACACTGAAGCTTTCTTT.

The gene calls are TRBV7-6 and TRBJ1-2; D is uncertain. The CDR3 loop spans 14 amino acids. Trimming pared 5 bases from V and 4 bases from J, leaving 14 bases between. From germline, CDR1 is SGHVS and CDR2 FNYEAQ. The chain's CDR3 is CASSPTGSGYGYTF. The CDR3 DNA follows: TGTGCCAGCAGCCCCACGGGTTCTGGCTATGGCTACACCTTC.

This rearrangement joins TRBV11-2 to TRBJ2-2; D call uncertain. The V end was cut by 7 bases, the J end by 6 bases, with 12 bases between. Germline CDR1 and CDR2: SGHAT and FQNNGV. The CDR3 runs 13 residues. The DNA of the CDR3 is TGTGCCAGCAAAGTGCCGGGTTCCGGGGAGCTGTTTTTT. This sequence encodes CASKVPGSGELFF.